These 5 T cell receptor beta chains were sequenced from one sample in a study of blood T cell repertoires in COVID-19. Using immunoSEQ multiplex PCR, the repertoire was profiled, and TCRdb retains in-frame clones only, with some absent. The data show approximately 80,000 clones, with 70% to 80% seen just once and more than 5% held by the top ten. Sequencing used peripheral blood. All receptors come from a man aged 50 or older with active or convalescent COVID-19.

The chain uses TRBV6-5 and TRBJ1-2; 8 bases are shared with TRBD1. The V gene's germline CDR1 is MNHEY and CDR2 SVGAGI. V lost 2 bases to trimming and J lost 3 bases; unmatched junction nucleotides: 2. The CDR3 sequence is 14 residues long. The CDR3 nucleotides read TGTGCCAGCAGTTACACAGGGGGGGACTATGGCTACACCTTC. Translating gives CASSYTGGDYGYTF.

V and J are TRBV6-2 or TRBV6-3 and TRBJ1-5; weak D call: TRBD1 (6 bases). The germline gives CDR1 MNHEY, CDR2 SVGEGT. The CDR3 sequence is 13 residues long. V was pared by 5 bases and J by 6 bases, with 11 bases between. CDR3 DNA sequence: TGTGCCAGCAGTAAGGGGGAGGGTCAGCCCCAGCATTTT. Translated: CASSKGEGQPQHF.

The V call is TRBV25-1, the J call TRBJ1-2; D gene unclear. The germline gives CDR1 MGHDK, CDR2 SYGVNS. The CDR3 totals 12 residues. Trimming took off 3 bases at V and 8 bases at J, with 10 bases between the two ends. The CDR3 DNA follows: TGTGCCAGCAGTGATCAACAATGGGGCTACACCTTC. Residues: CASSDQQWGYTF.

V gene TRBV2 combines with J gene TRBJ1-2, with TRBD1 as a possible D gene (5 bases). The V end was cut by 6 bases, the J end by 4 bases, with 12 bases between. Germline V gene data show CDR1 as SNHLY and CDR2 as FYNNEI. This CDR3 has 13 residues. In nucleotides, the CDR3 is TGTGCCAGCAGCTCCAACCAGGGCTATGGCTACACCTTC. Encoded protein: CASSSNQGYGYTF.

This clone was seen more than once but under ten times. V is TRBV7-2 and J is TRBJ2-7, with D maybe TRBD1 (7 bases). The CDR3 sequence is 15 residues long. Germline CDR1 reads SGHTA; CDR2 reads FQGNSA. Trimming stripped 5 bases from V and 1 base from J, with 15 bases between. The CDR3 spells CASSPPGGRSYEQYF. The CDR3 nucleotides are TGTGCCAGCAGCCCCCCAGGGGGGCGGTCCTACGAGCAGTACTTC.